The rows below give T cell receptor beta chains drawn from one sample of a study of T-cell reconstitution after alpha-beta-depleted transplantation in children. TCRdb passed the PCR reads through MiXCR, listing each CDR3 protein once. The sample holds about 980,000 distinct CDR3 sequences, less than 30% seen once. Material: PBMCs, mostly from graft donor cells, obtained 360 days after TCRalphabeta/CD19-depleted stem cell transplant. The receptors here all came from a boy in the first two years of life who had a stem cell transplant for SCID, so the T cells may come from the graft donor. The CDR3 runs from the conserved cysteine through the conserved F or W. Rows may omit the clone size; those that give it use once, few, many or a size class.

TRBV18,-,CASSRQAPFYEQYF
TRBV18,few,CASSPAQPNTEAFF
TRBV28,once,CASSPVAGGQETQYF
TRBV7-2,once,CASSFRSGTQRADTQYF
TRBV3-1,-,CASSRDRTGELFF
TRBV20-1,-,CRTARPGGGGKNNEQFF
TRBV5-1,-,CASSPGGLSNTQYF
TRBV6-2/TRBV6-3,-,CASSTYRWQKNQPQHF
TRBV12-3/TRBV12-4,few,CASKYTDTQYF
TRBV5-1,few,CASSSDRDRAAEAFF